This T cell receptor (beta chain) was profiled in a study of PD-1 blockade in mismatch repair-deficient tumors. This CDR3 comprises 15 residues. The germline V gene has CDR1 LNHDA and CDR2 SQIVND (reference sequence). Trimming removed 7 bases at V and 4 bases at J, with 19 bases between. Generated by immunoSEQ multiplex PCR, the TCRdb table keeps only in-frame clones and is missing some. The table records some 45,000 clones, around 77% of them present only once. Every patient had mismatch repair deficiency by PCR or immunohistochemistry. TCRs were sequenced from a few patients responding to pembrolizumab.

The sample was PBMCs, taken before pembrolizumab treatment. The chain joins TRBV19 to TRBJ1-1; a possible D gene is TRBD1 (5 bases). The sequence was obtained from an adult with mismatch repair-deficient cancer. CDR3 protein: CASTPWQGQGTEAFF. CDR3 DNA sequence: TGTGCCAGTACCCCCTGGCAGGGCCAGGGCACTGAAGCTTTCTTT.